These 32 T cell receptor beta chains originate from one sample sequenced in a study of vaccination effects on CD4 cells after COVID-19. Clones were read by immunoSEQ multiplex PCR, and TCRdb kept only the in-frame ones, dropping some. Among 70,000 or so clones listed, about four fifths were seen once. Viral peptide pool expansion of antigen-specific CD4+ T cells preceded sequencing in the ViraFEST assay. Subsequent to a culture period of about nine days, CD4+ T cells were isolated. Each vaccine recipient was nucleocapsid antibody negative and had no prior SARS-CoV-2 infection. These receptors lack a known antigen. Sequenced material: CD4+ T cells from PBMCs cultured with HCoV-NL63 spike peptides, taken before COVID-19 vaccination. Every receptor here comes from a human donor who received a COVID-19 vaccine.

This sequence joins TRBV10-3 and TRBJ1-6, with unresolved D. Trimming removed 3 bases from V and 8 bases from J, with 8 bases in between. The CDR3 is 13 residues long. Germline V lookup: CDR1 ENHRY, CDR2 SYGVKD. The CDR3: CAISEISDSPLHF. The CDR3 DNA reads TGTGCCATCAGTGAAATATCCGATTCACCCCTCCACTTT.

V and J are TRBV9 and TRBJ2-1; D is unclear. The CDR3 length is 14 residues. The ends were cut back, 1 base at V and 10 bases at J, with 15 bases in the middle. Germline V gene data show CDR1 as SGDLS and CDR2 as YYNGEE. This chain's CDR3 is CASSVYLFAPEQFF. In DNA, the CDR3 is TGTGCCAGCAGCGTATACCTCTTTGCCCCCGAGCAGTTCTTC.

This chain links TRBV7-3 with TRBJ2-3, with 8 bases identical to TRBD1. This CDR3 has 14 residues. The germline CDR1 and CDR2 sequences are SGHTA and FQGTGA. The trim removed 5 bases at V and 6 bases at J, leaving 7 bases unmatched. The CDR3 region is CASSLRGQADTQYF. The CDR3 DNA is TGTGCCAGCAGCCTCAGGGGGCAGGCCGATACGCAGTATTTT.

The chain employs TRBV4-1 and TRBJ2-3; 7 bases map to TRBD2. The CDR3 runs 16 residues. Trimming at V came to 7 bases and at J to 6 bases, leaving 16 bases not matched to a gene. Germline V lookup: CDR1 MGHRA, CDR2 YSYEKL. Here the CDR3 DNA reads TGCGCCAGCACCCTAAAATTCCTCGGGACTAACGATACGCAGTATTTT. It is translated as CASTLKFLGTNDTQYF.

This chain joins TRBV7-3 and TRBJ1-2; 8 bases map to TRBD1. This CDR3 region has 15 residues. The junction had 9 bases not matched to a gene; V was cut back by 5 bases and J by 4 bases. Germline V CDR1 and CDR2: SGHTA, FQGTGA. The CDR3 is CASSLTGEGGYGYTF. The CDR3 DNA follows: TGTGCCAGCAGCCTGACAGGGGAAGGAGGCTATGGCTACACCTTC. The full variable domain, completed using reference TRBV7-3 and TRBJ1-2, is GAGVSQTPSNKVTEKGKYVELRCDPISGHTALYWYRQSLGQGPEFLIYFQGTGAADDSGLPNDRFFAVRPEGSVSTLKIQRTERGDSAVYLCASSLTGEGGYGYTFGSGTRLTVV.

The chain employs TRBV7-2 and TRBJ2-5, with TRBD2 matching over 15 bases. The CDR3 has 18 residues. In germline, CDR1 is SGHTA, CDR2 FQGNSA. V shed 2 bases, J shed 0 bases, and the junction held 4 bases outside the gene matches. The CDR3 DNA sequence: TGTGCCAGCAGCTTAAAGGGGACTAGCGGGGGGTACCAAGAGACCCAGTACTTC. Amino acids: CASSLKGTSGGYQETQYF.

Concerning this clone itself: One end of the junction does not line up with germline, which may come from a read error. Here the CDR3 DNA reads TGTGCCAGCAGCCTTTATCGGGACAGGTACAATGATCAGTTCTTC. Translation: CASSLYRDRYNDQFF. The chain uses TRBV5-8 and TRBJ2-1, with TRBD1 identical over 8 bases. Germline V gene lookup returns CDR1 SGHTS and CDR2 YDEGEE. The CDR3 length is 15 residues.

This sequence joins TRBV5-4 and TRBJ1-1, with D unclear. Germline lookup yields CDR1 SGHNT and CDR2 YYREEE (reference sequence). Trimming removed 3 bases at V and 5 bases at J, with 20 bases between. The CDR3 extends over 16 amino acids. CDR3 sequence (DNA): TGTGCCAGCAGCTCCGGACTGGGTTCAGTCAGAACTGAAGCTTTCTTT. Its translation is CASSSGLGSVRTEAFF.

CDR3 protein: CATSASRMGNQPQHF. The CDR3 DNA reads TGTGCCACCAGTGCATCTCGGATGGGCAATCAGCCCCAGCATTTT. This chain joins TRBV24-1 and TRBJ1-5; the D is unclear. This CDR3 has 15 amino acids. Germline V CDR1 and CDR2: KGHDR, SFDVKD. Trimming took 5 bases from V and 2 from J, leaving 12 bases between them.

J is TRBJ1-5 and V is TRBV20-1; D is undetermined. V lost 5 bases to trimming and J lost 9 bases, with 8 bases between them. Germline assignment: CDR1 DFQATT and CDR2 SNEGSKA (reference sequence). This CDR3 comprises 10 residues. As DNA, the CDR3 is TGCAGTGCTGGTCCGGGGCCCCAGCATTTT. This gives the protein CSAGPGPQHF.

V gene TRBV5-1 combines with J gene TRBJ1-3, with unresolved D. This CDR3 is 12 amino acids long. Trimming stripped 4 bases from V and 4 bases from J, with 6 bases between. Germline V gene lookup returns CDR1 SGHRS and CDR2 YFSETQ. The CDR3 nucleotides are TGCGCCAGCAGCGGCCCCGGAAACACCATATATTTT. Its protein is CASSGPGNTIYF.

The rearrangement joins TRBV5-1 to TRBJ2-6; 10 nucleotides match TRBD1. The CDR3 length is 18 residues. The J segment lost 2 bases and the V segment lost 1 base, leaving 6 bases of the junction unmatched. Germline CDR1 reads SGHRS; CDR2 reads YFSETQ. As DNA, the CDR3 is TGCGCCAGCAGCTTGCGGGGGACAGGGGTTACTGGGGCCAACGTCCTGACTTTC. Translating it yields CASSLRGTGVTGANVLTF.

This chain connects TRBV7-9 to TRBJ2-3, with 10 bases fitting TRBD1. Germline-derived CDR1 and CDR2 are SEHNR and FQNEAQ (reference sequence). The CDR3 covers 16 residues. The junction had 7 bases not matched to a gene; V was cut back by 5 bases and J by 2 bases. CDR3 region: CASSIWTGGTTDTQYF. CDR3 bases: TGTGCCAGCAGCATCTGGACAGGGGGGACCACAGATACGCAGTATTTT.

V usage is TRBV10-3 and J usage is TRBJ2-3; perhaps TRBD1 as D (6 bases). The CDR3 is 13 amino acids. Germline V lookup: CDR1 ENHRY, CDR2 SYGVKD. The V end was cut by 7 bases, the J end by 6 bases, with 14 bases between. The CDR3 bases are TGTGCCATCATGACCGGGACAATGGATACGCAGTATTTT. Amino acids: CAIMTGTMDTQYF.

This clone was seen more than once but under ten times. The V call is TRBV28, the J call TRBJ2-2; D gene uncertain. In germline, CDR1 is MDHEN, CDR2 SYDVKM. The CDR3 loop spans 14 amino acids. Deletions cut 2 bases from V and 1 base from J, with 5 bases between. CDR3 in amino acids: CASSLQQNTGELFF. The CDR3 nucleotides are TGTGCCAGCAGTTTACAGCAGAACACCGGGGAGCTGTTTTTT.

The rearrangement links TRBV6-5 to TRBJ1-1; D is ambiguous. Germline V gene sequence: CDR1 MNHEY, CDR2 SVGAGI. This CDR3 spans 11 amino acids. Trimming removed 5 bases at V and 11 bases at J, with 12 bases between. The CDR3 sequence is CASSTLLMAFF. The DNA of the CDR3 is TGTGCCAGCAGTACCTTATTAATGGCTTTCTTT.

The gene calls are TRBV5-1 and TRBJ2-1, with TRBD1 matching 12 bases. The V gene end was trimmed by 3 bases and the J gene end by 7 bases; junction bases not matched to a gene: 2. This CDR3 is built from 14 residues. Germline V lookup: CDR1 SGHRS, CDR2 YFSETQ. CDR3 amino acids: CASSSGQGANEQFF. In DNA, the CDR3 is TGCGCCAGCAGCTCGGGACAGGGGGCGAATGAGCAGTTCTTC.

V is TRBV27 and J is TRBJ2-7, with 8 bases identical to TRBD1. The CDR3 totals 15 residues. Germline CDR1 reads MNHEY; CDR2 reads SMNVEV (reference sequence). J gave up 6 bases and V 0 bases, and 7 bases lay outside the gene matches. The CDR3 sequence is CASSLSAGGSFEQYV. Written as DNA, the CDR3 is TGTGCCAGCAGTTTATCGGCAGGGGGCTCATTCGAGCAGTACGTC.

The sample holds a few counts of this clone. The rearrangement joins TRBV9 to TRBJ1-6; D is possibly TRBD1 (6 bases). In germline, CDR1 is SGDLS, CDR2 YYNGEE. V dropped 3 bases and J dropped 1 base, with 17 bases sitting between them. There are 18 residues in the CDR3. CDR3 in DNA: TGTGCCAGCAGCGCCATTAGGGGGGAAGGATCCTATAATTCACCCCTCCACTTT. It specifies CASSAIRGEGSYNSPLHF.

This clone was detected only once. At one end, the junction sequence differs from germline, possibly due to a read error. The rearrangement joins TRBV2 to TRBJ2-1; 15 bases map to TRBD2. CDR1 is SNHLY, CDR2 FYNNEI, per germline. The CDR3 runs 13 residues. In DNA form, the CDR3 reads TGTGCCAGCAGAGGACTAGCGGGGGGGCCTAAGGTCTTC. This encodes CASRGLAGGPKVF. The entire variable domain, with the rest obtained from reference TRBV2 and TRBJ2-1, is as follows: EPEVTQTPSHQVTQMGQEVILRCVPISNHLYFYWYRQILGQKVEFLVSFYNNEISEKSEIFDDQFSVERPDGSNFTLKIRSTKLEDSAMYFCASRGLAGGPKVFGPGTRLTVL.

This chain connects TRBV24-1 to TRBJ1-3; possible D gene TRBD1, 5 bases. CDR3 length equals 15 residues. Trimming left V 6 bases short and J 4 bases short, with 15 bases between. Germline lookup yields CDR1 KGHDR and CDR2 SFDVKD. The chain's CDR3 is CATSKGLGLGNTIYF. The CDR3 bases are TGTGCCACCAGTAAGGGGCTCGGACTCGGAAACACCATATATTTT.

The chain joins TRBV7-3 to TRBJ2-3, with 10 bases lining up with TRBD1. This CDR3 has 17 residues. V trimming: 1 base; J trimming: 3 bases; junction bases outside the gene matches: 7. Germline CDR1 reads SGHTA; CDR2 reads FQGTGA. CDR3 coding DNA: TGTGCCAGCAGCTTAAAGGCTAAGGGACAGGGGACAGATACGCAGTATTTT. It is translated as CASSLKAKGQGTDTQYF. The full variable domain, in which reference TRBV7-3 and TRBJ2-3 provide the parts outside the CDR3, is GAGVSQTPSNKVTEKGKYVELRCDPISGHTALYWYRQSLGQGPEFLIYFQGTGAADDSGLPNDRFFAVRPEGSVSTLKIQRTERGDSAVYLCASSLKAKGQGTDTQYFGPGTRLTVL.

On this clone: In the same sample, other DNA sequences code for this CDR3. The rearrangement links TRBV6-5 to TRBJ2-1; 9 bases line up with TRBD1. The junction had 5 bases not matched to a gene; V was cut back by 6 bases and J by 2 bases. This CDR3 contains 15 residues. CDR1 and CDR2 from the germline V gene are MNHEY and SVGAGI. The CDR3 loop reads CASSPDRGAYNEQFF. CDR3 sequence (DNA): TGTGCCAGCAGCCCCGACAGGGGGGCCTACAATGAGCAGTTCTTC.

CDR3: CSVEGQPGLGTDTQYF. CDR3 DNA: TGCAGCGTTGAAGGGCAACCGGGATTAGGGACAGATACGCAGTATTTT. V is TRBV29-1 and J is TRBJ2-3; possibly TRBD2 for D (5 bases). The CDR3 is 16 residues long. Germline V gene lookup returns CDR1 SQVTM and CDR2 ANQGSEA. Trimming took off 1 base at V and 3 bases at J, with 17 bases between the two ends.

The rearrangement links TRBV19 to TRBJ2-1, with TRBD1 as a possible D gene (6 bases). The germline V gene encodes CDR1 LNHDA and CDR2 SQIVND (reference sequence). Trimming stripped 1 base from V and 10 bases from J, with 11 bases between. CDR3 length: 13 residues. The CDR3 sequence is CASSIGGQKEQFF. The DNA for the CDR3 is TGTGCCAGTAGTATAGGTGGACAGAAAGAGCAGTTCTTC.

This chain links TRBV2 with TRBJ1-2, with 7 bases identical to TRBD1. The V gene end was trimmed by 8 bases and the J gene end by 4 bases; junction bases not matched to a gene: 4. Germline CDR1 and CDR2: SNHLY and FYNNEI. The CDR3 is 12 residues long. The CDR3 DNA reads TGTGCCAGCCGGGACAGCCCCTATGGCTACACCTTC. Amino acid sequence: CASRDSPYGYTF.

This chain uses TRBV6-5 with TRBJ1-2, with D unresolved. With 0 bases removed from V and 4 bases from J, the gap between germline ends came to 9 bases. Germline values: CDR1 MNHEY, CDR2 SVGAGI. There are 14 residues in the CDR3. The CDR3 region is CASSYSSGVYGYTF. CDR3 nucleotide sequence: TGTGCCAGCAGTTACTCGTCAGGAGTCTATGGCTACACCTTC.

The chain combines TRBV5-1 with TRBJ1-3, with D possibly being TRBD1 (5 bases). V was shortened by 0 bases and J by 0 bases, with 13 bases between the two germline ends. Germline V lookup: CDR1 SGHRS, CDR2 YFSETQ. The CDR3 loop spans 17 amino acids. The CDR3 region has the DNA TGCGCCAGCAGCTTGGACGGGGCCCCTATCTCTGGAAACACCATATATTTT. It codes for CASSLDGAPISGNTIYF. Full variable domain (remainder filled in from reference TRBV5-1 and TRBJ1-3): KAGVTQTPRYLIKTRGQQVTLSCSPISGHRSVSWYQQTPGQGLQFLFEYFSETQRNKGNFPGRFSGRQFSNSRSEMNVSTLELGDSALYLCASSLDGAPISGNTIYFGEGSWLTVV.

This chain joins TRBV5-4 and TRBJ1-2; D is ambiguous. Germline lookup yields CDR1 SGHNT and CDR2 YYREEE (reference sequence). The CDR3 contains 14 residues. V dropped 4 bases and J dropped 1 base, with 11 bases sitting between them. The CDR3 bases are TGTGCCAGCAGCCGCGGCGCTAATAACTATGGCTACACCTTC. This codes for CASSRGANNYGYTF. The full variable domain, with the rest looked up from reference TRBV5-4 and TRBJ1-2, is ETGVTQSPTHLIKTRGQQVTLRCSSQSGHNTVSWYQQALGQGPQFIFQYYREEENGRGNFPPRFSGLQFPNYSSELNVNALELDDSALYLCASSRGANNYGYTFGSGTRLTVV.

The gene calls are TRBV30 and TRBJ1-5; D is perhaps TRBD1 (5 bases). Trimming took off 2 bases at V and 0 bases at J, with 17 bases between the two ends. CDR1 is GTSNPN and CDR2 is SVGIG in the germline V gene (reference sequence). The CDR3 has 17 amino acids. The CDR3 coding sequence is TGTGCCTGGAGTCGCTCCCGGGACCCCTTTAGCAATCAGCCCCAGCATTTT. This encodes CAWSRSRDPFSNQPQHF.

This clone appeared once. The CDR3 sequence is CASSESHSEQYV. The CDR3 nucleotides read TGCGCCAGCAGTGAGTCCCACAGCGAGCAGTACGTC. The gene calls are TRBV10-2 and TRBJ2-7; D unclear. Germline CDR1 is WSHSY and CDR2 is SAAADI. The V end was cut by 0 bases, the J end by 6 bases, with 6 bases between. The CDR3 consists of 12 residues.

The rearrangement joins TRBV9 to TRBJ2-5; D is unresolved. V lost 0 bases and J 4 bases, leaving 7 bases between the germline ends. CDR1 SGDLS and CDR2 YYNGEE come from the germline V gene. This CDR3 comprises 13 residues. CDR3 sequence reads: CASSVVGSETQYF. DNA for the CDR3: TGTGCCAGCAGCGTAGTTGGGTCAGAGACCCAGTACTTC.